Below are 14 T cell receptor beta chains sequenced from a single sample in a study of T-cell reconstitution after alpha-beta-depleted transplantation in children. For TCRbeta, the library was prepared with unique molecular identifiers. One entry per CDR3 protein, called by TCRdb with MiXCR from the PCR reads. The sample lists more than 150,000 distinct CDR3 sequences, roughly 15% occurring once. Sequenced material: PBMCs from the stem cell graft donor, taken from the stem cell graft. These receptors came from a human donor who donated a stem cell graft to a child with acute lymphoblastic leukemia.

This clonotype has at least ten counts. The chain links TRBV11-1 to TRBJ1-2; D not resolved. Trimming removed 0 bases at V and 0 bases at J, with 29 bases between. CDR3 size: 22 residues. Germline values: CDR1 SGHAT, CDR2 FQDESV (reference sequence). The CDR3 region is CASSLALIEAENYLGANYGYTF. CDR3 coding DNA: TGTGCCAGCAGCTTAGCGCTTATAGAGGCGGAGAATTACCTGGGCGCTAACTATGGCTACACCTTC.

This clonotype was recorded many times. The genes are TRBV3-1 and TRBJ2-2; D unclear. Per germline, CDR1 LGHDT and CDR2 YNNKEL (reference sequence). This CDR3 spans 14 amino acids. V lost 0 bases to trimming and J lost 7 bases, with 9 bases between them. CDR3 coding DNA: TGTGCCAGCAGCCAAGAACCGTCCGGCGGGGAGCTGTTTTTT. It specifies CASSQEPSGGELFF.

The table lists this clonotype with a few counts. The chain employs TRBV18 and TRBJ1-1, with D possibly being TRBD1 (6 bases). In germline, CDR1 is KGHSH, CDR2 LQKENI. The CDR3 consists of 18 residues. With 6 bases removed from V and 3 bases from J, the gap between germline ends came to 26 bases. The CDR3 here is CASSIAPGAPLRDTEAFF. The CDR3 DNA follows: TGTGCCAGCTCCATCGCTCCAGGGGCGCCGTTGAGGGACACTGAAGCTTTCTTT.

This clonotype appeared a few times. This chain uses TRBV20-1 with TRBJ2-3, with D tentatively TRBD2 (6 bases). Looked up from germline, CDR1 is DFQATT and CDR2 is SNEGSKA (reference sequence). CDR3 length: 14 residues. The CDR3, as DNA: TGCAGGGCCCGGGGGAGACCCAGCACAGATACGCAGTATTTT. Translation: CRARGRPSTDTQYF.

This clonotype has just a few counts. The junction differs from germline at one of its ends, possibly a read error. The chain employs TRBV20-1 and TRBJ1-4; D is unclear. The CDR3 spans 12 residues. Germline CDR1 is DFQATT and CDR2 is SNEGSKA (reference sequence). The CDR3 spells CSARGIGEKLFF. The CDR3 DNA follows: TGCAGTGCCAGAGGGATTGGAGAAAAACTGTTTTTT.

This clonotype has ten or more counts. V gene TRBV7-2 combines with J gene TRBJ2-4; no clear D. Germline CDR1 SGHTA, CDR2 FQGNSA. V was cut by 1 base and J by 7 bases, with 8 bases left in between. CDR3 length equals 13 residues. The CDR3 loop is CASSLVGVNIQYF. CDR3 nucleotide sequence: TGTGCCAGCAGCTTAGTTGGGGTCAACATTCAGTACTTC.

This clonotype came up many times. The chain uses TRBV5-1 and TRBJ2-2; D may be TRBD1 (6 bases). V lost 8 bases and J 2 bases, leaving 13 bases between the germline ends. The germline CDR1 and CDR2 sequences are SGHRS and YFSETQ. This CDR3 comprises 14 residues. The CDR3 here is CASCPGHNTGELFF. DNA for the CDR3: TGCGCCAGTTGTCCGGGACACAACACCGGGGAGCTGTTTTTT. The whole variable domain, remainder taken from reference TRBV5-1 and TRBJ2-2, is KAGVTQTPRYLIKTRGQQVTLSCSPISGHRSVSWYQQTPGQGLQFLFEYFSETQRNKGNFPGRFSGRQFSNSRSEMNVSTLELGDSALYLCASCPGHNTGELFFGEGSRLTVL.

This clonotype was seen at least ten times. DNA for the CDR3: TGTGCCAGCAGCCTAGAGACGATCACTGAAGCTTTCTTT. It yields the protein CASSLETITEAFF. The chain combines TRBV3-1 with TRBJ1-1; D gene unclear. Deletions cut 4 bases from V and 4 bases from J, with 10 bases between. Germline V gene data show CDR1 as LGHDT and CDR2 as YNNKEL (reference sequence). This CDR3 comprises 13 residues.

This clonotype was counted at least ten times. The chain is built from TRBV2 and TRBJ2-2, with a weak D call TRBD2 (6 bases). CDR1 is SNHLY, CDR2 FYNNEI, per germline. The CDR3 length is 16 residues. Between the trimmed V and J ends, which lost 6 bases and 8 bases, there was a span of 22 bases. The CDR3 DNA reads as TGTGCCAGCAGACCGGGAGTAGACATCGCCCGGGGGGAGCTGTTTTTT. Protein product: CASRPGVDIARGELFF.

J is TRBJ2-2 and V is TRBV6-1; D unresolved. V lost 6 bases, J lost 2 bases, and 10 bases lay in between. The CDR3 runs 14 residues. The germline V gene encodes CDR1 MNHNS and CDR2 SASEGT. CDR3 sequence: CASSGFINTGELFF. CDR3 in DNA: TGTGCCAGCAGCGGCTTCATTAACACCGGGGAGCTGTTTTTT.

This clonotype has at least ten counts. The chain combines TRBV5-1 with TRBJ2-3, with unresolved D. The germline V gene encodes CDR1 SGHRS and CDR2 YFSETQ. The CDR3 length is 15 residues. V shed 0 bases and J shed 5 bases, with 13 bases lying between them. The CDR3 here is CASSLVSPPEDTQYF. The CDR3 region has the DNA TGCGCCAGCAGCTTGGTGAGCCCTCCCGAAGATACGCAGTATTTT.

This clonotype was seen many times. The chain is built from TRBV18 and TRBJ2-1; 7 bases map to TRBD1. This CDR3 region has 16 residues. The ends lost 3 bases at V and 0 bases at J; junction bases unmatched: 5. Germline V gives CDR1 KGHSH, CDR2 LQKENI. The CDR3 loop reads CASSPPGTVSYNEQFF. The CDR3, as DNA: TGTGCCAGCTCACCTCCCGGGACAGTCTCCTACAATGAGCAGTTCTTC.

This clonotype appeared many times. V is TRBV28 and J is TRBJ2-3, with D uncertain. This CDR3 has 15 residues. The V gene's germline CDR1 is MDHEN and CDR2 SYDVKM. The V gene lost 3 bases and the J gene lost 4 bases, with 14 bases spanning the gap. This chain's CDR3 is CASSFRDTLADTQYF. CDR3 bases: TGTGCCAGCAGTTTCAGAGACACCCTGGCAGATACGCAGTATTTT.

In this sample, this clonotype turned up many times. The chain couples TRBV4-1 to TRBJ2-7; 11 nucleotides agree with TRBD2. V lost 0 bases to trimming and J lost 3 bases; unmatched junction nucleotides: 10. The CDR3 has 18 amino acids. Germline CDR1 is MGHRA and CDR2 is YSYEKL. The CDR3: CASSQEWRGLAEIYEQYF. CDR3 bases: TGCGCCAGCAGCCAAGAATGGCGGGGACTAGCGGAGATCTACGAGCAGTACTTC.